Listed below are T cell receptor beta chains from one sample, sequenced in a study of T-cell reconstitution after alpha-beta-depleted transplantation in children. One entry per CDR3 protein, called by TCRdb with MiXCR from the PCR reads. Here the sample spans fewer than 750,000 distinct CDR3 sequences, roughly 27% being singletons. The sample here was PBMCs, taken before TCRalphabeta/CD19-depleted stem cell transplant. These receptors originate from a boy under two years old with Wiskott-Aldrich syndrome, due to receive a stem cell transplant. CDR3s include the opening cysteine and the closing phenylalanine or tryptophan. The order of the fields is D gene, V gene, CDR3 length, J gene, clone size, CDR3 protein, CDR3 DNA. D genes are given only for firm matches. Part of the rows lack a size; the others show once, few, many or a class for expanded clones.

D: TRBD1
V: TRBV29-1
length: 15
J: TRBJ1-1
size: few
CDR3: CSVGSPGQTNTEAFF
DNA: TGCAGCGTTGGCTCTCCGGGACAGACGAACACTGAAGCTTTCTTT

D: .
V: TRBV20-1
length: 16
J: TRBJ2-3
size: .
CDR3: CSARDPRSGSYGTQYF
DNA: TGCAGTGCTAGAGATCCCCGCTCGGGGTCATATGGTACGCAGTATTTT

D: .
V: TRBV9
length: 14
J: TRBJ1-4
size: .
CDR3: CASSPTGTTEKLFF
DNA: TGTGCCAGCAGCCCCACCGGGACAACTGAAAAACTGTTTTTT

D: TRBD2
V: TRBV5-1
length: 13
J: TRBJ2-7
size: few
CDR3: CASSWGLSGEQYF
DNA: TGCGCCAGCAGCTGGGGACTATCGGGGGAGCAGTACTTC

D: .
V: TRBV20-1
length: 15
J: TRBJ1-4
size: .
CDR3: CSGVPGRKGNEKLFF
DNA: TGCAGCGGAGTCCCGGGACGGAAAGGGAATGAAAAACTGTTTTTT

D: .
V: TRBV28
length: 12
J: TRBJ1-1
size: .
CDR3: CASTLRGAEAFF
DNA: TGTGCCAGCACTTTAAGGGGAGCTGAAGCTTTCTTT

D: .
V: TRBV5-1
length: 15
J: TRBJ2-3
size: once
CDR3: CASSLVGDRTDTQYF
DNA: TGCGCCAGCAGCTTGGTAGGTGATCGGACAGATACGCAGTATTTT

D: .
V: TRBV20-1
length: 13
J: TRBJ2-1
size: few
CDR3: CSARRDPEDEQFF
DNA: TGCAGTGCTAGACGAGACCCCGAGGATGAGCAGTTCTTC

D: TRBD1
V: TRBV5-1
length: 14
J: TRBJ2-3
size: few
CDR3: CASSFDRGATAQYF
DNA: TGCGCCAGCAGCTTCGACAGGGGGGCTACGGCTCAGTATTTT

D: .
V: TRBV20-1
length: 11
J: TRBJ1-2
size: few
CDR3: CSAGTPYGYTF
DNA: TGCAGTGCAGGGACACCCTATGGCTACACCTTC

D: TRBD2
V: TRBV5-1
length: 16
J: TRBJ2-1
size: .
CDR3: CASSLQGLAAYNEQFF
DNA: TGCGCCAGCAGTTTGCAGGGACTAGCGGCTTACAATGAGCAGTTCTTC

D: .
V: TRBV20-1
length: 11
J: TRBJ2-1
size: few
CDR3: CSAKPRNEQFF
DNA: TGCAGTGCTAAACCTAGGAATGAGCAGTTCTTC

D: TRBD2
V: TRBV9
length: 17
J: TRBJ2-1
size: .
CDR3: CASSKAGAGVSYNEQFF
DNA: TGTGCCAGCAGCAAAGCGGGAGCCGGGGTGTCCTACAATGAGCAGTTCTTC

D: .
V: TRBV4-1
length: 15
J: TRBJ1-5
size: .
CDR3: CASSQDIGGNQPQHF
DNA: TGCGCCAGCAGCCAAGATATAGGAGGGAATCAGCCCCAGCATTTT

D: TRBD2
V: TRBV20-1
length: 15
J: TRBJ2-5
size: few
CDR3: CSAHRGSGVEETQYF
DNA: TGCAGTGCTCATAGGGGTAGCGGGGTAGAAGAGACCCAGTACTTC

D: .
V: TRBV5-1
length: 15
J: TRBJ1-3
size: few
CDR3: CASSLNSDSGNTIYF
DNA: TGCGCCAGCAGCTTGAATTCTGACTCTGGAAACACCATATATTTT

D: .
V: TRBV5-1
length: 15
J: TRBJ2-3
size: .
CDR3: CASSLMGSGTDTQYF
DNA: TGCGCCAGCAGCTTGATGGGGTCCGGCACAGATACGCAGTATTTT

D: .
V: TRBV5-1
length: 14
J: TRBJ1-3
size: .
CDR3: CASSFGVDGNTIYF
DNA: TGCGCCAGCAGCTTTGGAGTGGATGGAAACACCATATATTTT

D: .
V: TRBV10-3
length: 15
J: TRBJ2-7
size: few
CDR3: CAISEGGHAYYEQYF
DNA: TGTGCCATCAGTGAGGGCGGGCACGCTTACTACGAGCAGTACTTC

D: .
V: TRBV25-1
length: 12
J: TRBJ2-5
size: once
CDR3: CASSDLMKTQYF
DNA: TGTGCCAGCAGTGACCTGATGAAGACCCAGTACTTC

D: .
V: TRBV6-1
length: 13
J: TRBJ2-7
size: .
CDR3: CASRLDRSYEQYF
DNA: TGTGCCAGCAGACTTGACAGATCCTACGAGCAGTACTTC

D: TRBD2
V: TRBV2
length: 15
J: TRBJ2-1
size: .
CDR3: CAGSEGGRPYNEQFF
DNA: TGTGCCGGCAGTGAAGGCGGGAGGCCATACAATGAGCAGTTCTTC

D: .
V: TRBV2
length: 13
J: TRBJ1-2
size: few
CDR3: CASSVTGGYGYTF
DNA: TGTGCCAGCAGTGTCACGGGTGGCTATGGCTACACCTTC